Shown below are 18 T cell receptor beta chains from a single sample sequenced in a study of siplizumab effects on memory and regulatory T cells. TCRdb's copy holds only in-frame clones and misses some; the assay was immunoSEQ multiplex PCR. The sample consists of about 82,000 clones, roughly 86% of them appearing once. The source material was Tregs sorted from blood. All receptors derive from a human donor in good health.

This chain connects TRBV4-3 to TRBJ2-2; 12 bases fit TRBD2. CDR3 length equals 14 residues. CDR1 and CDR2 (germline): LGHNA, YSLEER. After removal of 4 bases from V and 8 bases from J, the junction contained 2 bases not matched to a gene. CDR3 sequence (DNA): TGCGCCAGCAGCCGTGGACTAGCGGGGGGGGAGCTGTTTTTT. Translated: CASSRGLAGGELFF.

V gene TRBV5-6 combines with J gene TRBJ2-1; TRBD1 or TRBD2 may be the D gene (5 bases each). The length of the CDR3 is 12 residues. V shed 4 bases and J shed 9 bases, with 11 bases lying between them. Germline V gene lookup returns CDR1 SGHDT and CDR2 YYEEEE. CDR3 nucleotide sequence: TGTGCCAGCAGCCCCGGGGCACCTGAGCAGTTCTTC. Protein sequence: CASSPGAPEQFF.

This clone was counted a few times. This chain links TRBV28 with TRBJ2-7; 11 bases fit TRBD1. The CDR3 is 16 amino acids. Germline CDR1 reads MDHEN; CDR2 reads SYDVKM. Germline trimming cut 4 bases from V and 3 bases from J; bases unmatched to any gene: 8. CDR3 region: CASSSPGGTGGYEQYF. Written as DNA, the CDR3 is TGTGCCAGCAGTTCCCCCGGCGGGACAGGGGGCTACGAGCAGTACTTC. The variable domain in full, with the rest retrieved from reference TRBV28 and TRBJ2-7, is DVKVTQSSRYLVKRTGEKVFLECVQDMDHENMFWYRQDPGLGLRLIYFSYDVKMKEKGDIPEGYSVSREKKERFSLILESASTNQTSMYLCASSSPGGTGGYEQYFGPGTRLTVT.

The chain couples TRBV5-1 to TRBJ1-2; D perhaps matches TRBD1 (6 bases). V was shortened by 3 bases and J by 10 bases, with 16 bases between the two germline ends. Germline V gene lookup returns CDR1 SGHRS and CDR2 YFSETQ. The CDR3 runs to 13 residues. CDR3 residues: CASSSRPRDNYTF. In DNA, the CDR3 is TGCGCCAGCAGCTCACGGCCCAGGGACAACTACACCTTC.

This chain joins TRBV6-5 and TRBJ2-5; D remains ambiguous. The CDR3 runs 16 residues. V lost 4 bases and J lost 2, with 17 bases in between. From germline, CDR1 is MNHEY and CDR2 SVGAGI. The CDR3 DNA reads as TGTGCCAGCAGTTCCACCCCCCGGGCCAAACAAGAGACCCAGTACTTC. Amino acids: CASSSTPRAKQETQYF.

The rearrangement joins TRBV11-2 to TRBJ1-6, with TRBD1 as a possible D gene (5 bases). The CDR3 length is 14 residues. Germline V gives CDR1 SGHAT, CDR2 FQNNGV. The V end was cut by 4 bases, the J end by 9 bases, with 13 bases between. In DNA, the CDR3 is TGTGCCAGCAGCTACACGTCGGGGGGTTCACCCCTCCACTTT. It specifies CASSYTSGGSPLHF.

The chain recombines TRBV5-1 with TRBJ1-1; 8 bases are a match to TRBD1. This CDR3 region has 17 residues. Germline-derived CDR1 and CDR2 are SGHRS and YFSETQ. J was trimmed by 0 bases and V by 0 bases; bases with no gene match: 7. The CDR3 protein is CASSLDRGKAMNTEAFF. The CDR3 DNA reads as TGCGCCAGCAGCTTGGACAGGGGGAAAGCTATGAACACTGAAGCTTTCTTT.

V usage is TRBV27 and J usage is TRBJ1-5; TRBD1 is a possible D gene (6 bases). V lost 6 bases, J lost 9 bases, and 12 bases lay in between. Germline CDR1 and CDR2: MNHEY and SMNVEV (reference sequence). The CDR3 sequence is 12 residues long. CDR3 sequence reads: CASSQVGGPQHF. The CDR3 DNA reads TGTGCCAGCAGCCAGGTAGGGGGGCCCCAGCATTTT.

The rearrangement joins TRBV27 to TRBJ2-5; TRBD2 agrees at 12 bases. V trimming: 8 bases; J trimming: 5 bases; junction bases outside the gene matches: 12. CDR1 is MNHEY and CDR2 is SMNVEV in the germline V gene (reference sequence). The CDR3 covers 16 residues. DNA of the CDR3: TGTGCCAGCTGCTCCAGTCTAGCGGGGGGGAGGGAGACCCAGTACTTC. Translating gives CASCSSLAGGRETQYF.

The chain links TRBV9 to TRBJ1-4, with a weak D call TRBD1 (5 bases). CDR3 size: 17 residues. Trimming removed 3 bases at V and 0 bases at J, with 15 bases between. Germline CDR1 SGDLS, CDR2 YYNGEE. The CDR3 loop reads CASSAFTGTATNEKLFF. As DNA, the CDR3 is TGTGCCAGCAGCGCCTTTACAGGAACTGCAACTAATGAAAAACTGTTTTTT.

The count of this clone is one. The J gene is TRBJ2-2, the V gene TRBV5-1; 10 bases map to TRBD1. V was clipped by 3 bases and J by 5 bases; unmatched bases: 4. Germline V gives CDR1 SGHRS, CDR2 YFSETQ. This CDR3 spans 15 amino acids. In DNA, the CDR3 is TGCGCCAGCAGCTCGGACAGGGGGGTGACCGGGGAGCTGTTTTTT. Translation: CASSSDRGVTGELFF.

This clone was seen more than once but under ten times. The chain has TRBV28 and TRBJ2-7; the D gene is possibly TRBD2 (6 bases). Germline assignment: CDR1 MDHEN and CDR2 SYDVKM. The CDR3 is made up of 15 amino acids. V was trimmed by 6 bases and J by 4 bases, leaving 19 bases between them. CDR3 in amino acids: CASSPAGGVTYEQYF. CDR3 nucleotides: TGTGCCAGCAGCCCCGCCGGCGGGGTCACTTACGAGCAGTACTTC.

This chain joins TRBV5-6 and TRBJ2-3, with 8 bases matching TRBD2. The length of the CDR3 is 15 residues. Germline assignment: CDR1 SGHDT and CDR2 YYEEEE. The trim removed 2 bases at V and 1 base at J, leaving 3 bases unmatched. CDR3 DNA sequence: TGTGCCAGCAGCTTTCCACTAGCGGGCACAGATACGCAGTATTTT. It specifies CASSFPLAGTDTQYF. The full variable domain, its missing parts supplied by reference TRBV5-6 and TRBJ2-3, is DAGVTQSPTHLIKTRGQQVTLRCSPKSGHDTVSWYQQALGQGPQFIFQYYEEEERQRGNFPDRFSGHQFPNYSSELNVNALLLGDSALYLCASSFPLAGTDTQYFGPGTRLTVL.

The CDR3 DNA is TGTGCCAGCAGCTTAGGCGGGGGAGGAGAGACCCAGTACTTC. The encoded protein is CASSLGGGGETQYF. The chain uses TRBV11-2 and TRBJ2-5; 7 bases are a match to TRBD2. J gave up 4 bases and V 1 base, and 3 bases lay outside the gene matches. CDR3 length equals 14 residues. In germline, CDR1 is SGHAT, CDR2 FQNNGV. The variable domain in full, with the rest retrieved from reference TRBV11-2 and TRBJ2-5, is EAGVAQSPRYKIIEKRQSVAFWCNPISGHATLYWYQQILGQGPKLLIQFQNNGVVDDSQLPKDRFSAERLKGVDSTLKIQPAKLEDSAVYLCASSLGGGGETQYFGPGTRLLVL.

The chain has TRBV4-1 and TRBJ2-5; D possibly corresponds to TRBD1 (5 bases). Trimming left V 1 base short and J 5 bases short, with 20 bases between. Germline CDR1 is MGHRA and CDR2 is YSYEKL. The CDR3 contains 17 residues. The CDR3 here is CASSQGPPGRAVETQYF. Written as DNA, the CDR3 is TGCGCCAGCAGCCAAGGTCCCCCGGGCAGGGCCGTGGAGACCCAGTACTTC.

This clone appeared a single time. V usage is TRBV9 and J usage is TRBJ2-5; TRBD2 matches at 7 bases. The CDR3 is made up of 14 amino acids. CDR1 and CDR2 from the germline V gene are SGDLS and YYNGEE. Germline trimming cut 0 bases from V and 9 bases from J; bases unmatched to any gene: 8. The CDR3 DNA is TGTGCCAGCAGCGTAGCCAGCGGGACGGGGCCCCAGTACTTC. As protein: CASSVASGTGPQYF.

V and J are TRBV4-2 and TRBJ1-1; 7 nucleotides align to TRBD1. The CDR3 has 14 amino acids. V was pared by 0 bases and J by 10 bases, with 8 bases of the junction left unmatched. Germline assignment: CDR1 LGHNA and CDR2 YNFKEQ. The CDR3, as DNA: TGTGCCAGCAGCCAAGATTTGACAGGGCGGGCAGCTTTCTTT. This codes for CASSQDLTGRAAFF.

The CDR3 coding sequence is TGTGCCAGCAGCTTCATCGGACTAGCGGGGGCTACCTATACGCAGTATTTT. The encoded protein is CASSFIGLAGATYTQYF. The rearrangement uses TRBV7-2 and TRBJ2-3, with TRBD2 matching over 13 bases. The CDR3 is made up of 17 amino acids. The germline V gene has CDR1 SGHTA and CDR2 FQGNSA. The V segment lost 3 bases and the J segment 7 bases; nucleotides outside the gene matches: 10.